This TCR beta chain was retrieved from a study of blood T cell repertoires in COVID-19. The protocol was immunoSEQ multiplex PCR, while the TCRdb copy is restricted to in-frame clones and leaves out a portion. Among under 20,000 clones, over 85% were seen once, and the ten largest hold over 4%. Per germline, CDR1 SGHRS and CDR2 YFSETQ. The V end lost 0 bases, the J end lost 1 base, and 4 bases lay between the germline ends. The CDR3 sequence is 13 residues long. The chain joins TRBV5-1 to TRBJ1-1; the D is unclear. The clonotype was recovered from a woman in her forties or fifties with active COVID-19. The sample consisted of peripheral blood. CDR3 loop: CASSLDRNTEAFF. CDR3 nucleotide sequence: TGCGCCAGCAGCTTGGACAGGAACACTGAAGCTTTCTTT.